A single sample gave rise to the 25 T cell receptor beta chains below, sequenced in a study of post-analysis software for immune sequencing data. Study-wide points: With TRBV5-6, TRBV5-1 and TRBV20-1 included, 5 or 6 TRBV segments were more frequent in patients than in controls.

No antigens are known for them. TCR beta cDNA libraries had unique molecular identifiers. TCRdb independently ran MiXCR on the PCR reads; one entry per CDR3 protein. The sample shows about 820,000 distinct CDR3 sequences, approximately 50% of them seen only once. The sample comprised blood. The receptors originated from a girl aged 10 to 17 with multiple sclerosis.

This clonotype was detected a few times. The chain employs TRBV6-6 and TRBJ1-3, with no clear D. In germline, CDR1 is MNHNY, CDR2 SVGAGI (reference sequence). This CDR3 is built from 14 residues. V lost 6 bases and J lost 5, with 14 bases in between. Written as DNA, the CDR3 is TGTGCCAGCAGCCCCCTAGCAGGCAGAAACACCATATATTTT. It is translated as CASSPLAGRNTIYF.

V gene TRBV27 combines with J gene TRBJ2-5; 14 bases are shared with TRBD2. The J call may be wrong; the DNA end is better matched by TRBJ2-7. From germline, CDR1 is MNHEY and CDR2 SMNVEV (reference sequence). CDR3 size: 17 residues. CDR3: CASRKGTSGRTSYEQYF. CDR3 nucleotides: TGTGCCAGCAGAAAAGGGACTAGCGGGAGAACGTCCTACGAGCAGTACTTC.

This CDR3 is CASRGTGYEQYF. The CDR3 DNA reads TGTGCCAGCAGAGGAACAGGCTACGAGCAGTACTTC. This rearrangement joins TRBV7-9 to TRBJ2-7, with D tentatively TRBD1 (5 bases). V was cut by 6 bases and J by 3 bases, with 9 bases left in between. Germline CDR1 is SEHNR and CDR2 is FQNEAQ (reference sequence). This CDR3 is built from 12 residues.

This clonotype appeared a few times. V is TRBV6-5 and J is TRBJ2-7; a weak D match, TRBD2 (6 bases). CDR1 is MNHEY and CDR2 is SVGAGI in the germline V gene. V was cut by 4 bases and J by 3 bases, with 10 bases left in between. The CDR3 is 13 amino acids. CDR3 nucleotide sequence: TGTGCCAGCAGTTCCGGGAGAAACTACGAGCAGTACTTC. Amino acid sequence: CASSSGRNYEQYF.

The V gene is TRBV16, the J gene TRBJ1-1, with D unresolved. Trimming removed 2 bases at V and 8 bases at J, with 15 bases between. The CDR3 contains 14 residues. Per the germline V gene, CDR1 is KGHSY and CDR2 is FQNENV. CDR3 amino acids: CASSQPAGSVEAFF. The DNA for the CDR3 is TGTGCCAGCAGCCAACCTGCTGGGTCAGTAGAAGCTTTCTTT. The full variable domain, with the rest looked up from reference TRBV16 and TRBJ1-1, is GEEVAQTPKHLVRGEGQKAKLYCAPIKGHSYVFWYQQVLKNEFKFLISFQNENVFDETGMPKERFSAKCLPNSPCSLEIQATKLEDSAVYFCASSQPAGSVEAFFGQGTRLTVV.

The chain recombines TRBV7-3 with TRBJ2-7; D may correspond to TRBD1 or TRBD2 (5 bases each). CDR1 SGHTA and CDR2 FQGTGA come from the germline V gene. Trimming took 5 bases from V and 6 from J, leaving 26 bases between them. The CDR3 contains 17 residues. The CDR3 coding sequence is TGTGCCAGCAGCCCCGTCTTCTGTGGGGGAAGCCTGTGCGAGCAGTACTTC. It specifies CASSPVFCGGSLCEQYF.

This chain connects TRBV6-2 or TRBV6-3 to TRBJ2-1; TRBD2 matches at 8 bases. Trimming at V came to 5 bases and at J to 9 bases, leaving 12 bases not matched to a gene. This CDR3 has 15 residues. Germline V gives CDR1 MNHEY, CDR2 SVGEGT. DNA for the CDR3: TGTGCCAGCAGTGCTAGACGGGGGGGCCGCGTTGAGCAGTTCTTC. This encodes CASSARRGGRVEQFF.

A few counts support this clonotype. This chain connects TRBV7-2 to TRBJ2-7, with TRBD2 identical over 9 bases. The end of the DNA aligns better with TRBJ2-5, so the J call may be wrong. CDR1 SGHTA and CDR2 FQGNSA come from the germline V gene. The CDR3 runs to 18 residues. The CDR3 reads CASSLFLAGPMGIKTQYF. Written as DNA, the CDR3 is TGTGCCAGCAGCTTATTCCTAGCGGGGCCTATGGGTATAAAGACCCAGTACTTC.

This clonotype was counted between two and nine times. The chain has TRBV6-2 or TRBV6-3 and TRBJ1-1; D unclear. Germline CDR1 reads MNHEY; CDR2 reads SVGEGT. The length of the CDR3 is 13 residues. V shed 5 bases and J shed 3 bases, with 10 bases lying between them. The CDR3 loop is CASSLGVDTEAFF. The CDR3 DNA sequence: TGTGCCAGCAGTCTAGGTGTGGACACTGAAGCTTTCTTT.

Only a few counts were recorded for this clonotype. The chain couples TRBV7-8 to TRBJ2-2; D not certain. Between the trimmed V and J ends, which lost 5 bases and 7 bases, there was a span of 11 bases. CDR1 and CDR2 (germline): SGHVS, FQNEAQ. This CDR3 has 13 residues. The CDR3 DNA is TGTGCCAGCAGCCAGAATAAGGGCGGGGAGCTGTTTTTT. Translating gives CASSQNKGGELFF.

The rearrangement uses TRBV7-9 and TRBJ1-2; 7 bases align to TRBD1. The CDR3 is made up of 13 amino acids. J gave up 10 bases and V 3 bases, and 8 bases lay outside the gene matches. The germline gives CDR1 SEHNR, CDR2 FQNEAQ (reference sequence). This CDR3 is CASSLADREYYTF. The CDR3, as DNA: TGTGCCAGCAGCTTGGCCGACAGGGAATACTACACCTTC.

With regard to this clonotype: One end of the junction varies from germline; a read error may be responsible. V gene TRBV7-2 combines with J gene TRBJ2-7; D may match TRBD1 or TRBD2 (5 bases each). Germline CDR1 is SGHTA and CDR2 is FQGNSA. This CDR3 is 12 amino acids long. Written as DNA, the CDR3 is TGTGCCAACAGCCGGGACCTTAGAGAGCAGTACTTC. Its protein product is CANSRDLREQYF.

The chain uses TRBV4-1 and TRBJ1-5; D not resolved. This CDR3 region has 16 residues. The V gene's germline CDR1 is MGHRA and CDR2 YSYEKL. The V gene lost 4 bases and the J gene lost 3 bases, with 16 bases spanning the gap. This CDR3 is CASSRIVAGTNQPQHF. The CDR3 coding sequence is TGCGCCAGCAGCCGGATCGTTGCAGGAACCAATCAGCCCCAGCATTTT.

This clonotype has more than one count but fewer than ten. This chain uses TRBV4-1 with TRBJ2-7; tentative D call: TRBD2 (5 bases). Trimming stripped 2 bases from V and 4 bases from J, with 12 bases between. Germline CDR1 MGHRA, CDR2 YSYEKL. This CDR3 comprises 14 residues. Here the CDR3 DNA reads TGCGCCAGCAGCCAAACGGGGTCGGGTTACGAGCAGTACTTC. It yields the protein CASSQTGSGYEQYF.

This sequence joins TRBV7-2 and TRBJ2-7; D not certain. Trimming cost V 5 bases and J 6 bases, with 14 bases left between them. The CDR3 is 13 residues long. Germline V gene sequence: CDR1 SGHTA, CDR2 FQGNSA. CDR3 loop: CASSPPVESEQYF. CDR3 sequence (DNA): TGTGCCAGCAGCCCTCCGGTAGAGAGCGAGCAGTACTTC. The full variable domain, its missing parts supplied by reference TRBV7-2 and TRBJ2-7, is GAGVSQSPSNKVTEKGKDVELRCDPISGHTALYWYRQSLGQGLEFLIYFQGNSAPDKSGLPSDRFSAERTGGSVSTLTIQRTQQEDSAVYLCASSPPVESEQYFGPGTRLTVT.

This chain uses TRBV3-1 with TRBJ2-1; D might be TRBD2 (7 bases). The V end was cut by 0 bases, the J end by 6 bases, with 15 bases between. The CDR3 is made up of 16 amino acids. The germline CDR1 and CDR2 sequences are LGHDT and YNNKEL (reference sequence). The CDR3 protein is CASSQEWTGGLNEQFF. CDR3 DNA sequence: TGTGCCAGCAGCCAAGAATGGACGGGGGGCCTCAATGAGCAGTTCTTC.

The genes are TRBV29-1 and TRBJ2-7, with 9 bases matching TRBD1. Germline CDR1 reads SQVTM; CDR2 reads ANQGSEA. The V gene end was trimmed by 4 bases and the J gene end by 3 bases; junction bases not matched to a gene: 7. The CDR3 runs to 14 residues. CDR3 in DNA: TGCAGCGTTGGGGGGACAGGGTTCGGCTACGAGCAGTACTTC. This encodes CSVGGTGFGYEQYF.

The chain links TRBV7-3 to TRBJ2-3; TRBD1 aligns across 9 bases. Looked up from germline, CDR1 is SGHTA and CDR2 is FQGTGA. This CDR3 is built from 15 residues. Trimming took 2 bases from V and 7 from J; bases not matched to a gene: 7. This CDR3 is CASSLGGQGLNTQYF. CDR3 nucleotides: TGTGCCAGCAGCTTAGGGGGACAGGGCTTGAATACGCAGTATTTT.

The chain carries TRBV7-3 and TRBJ2-5, with D possibly TRBD1 on 6 matching bases. The DNA matches TRBJ2-7 better at its end, which makes the J call doubtful. The CDR3 has 12 amino acids. Germline assignment: CDR1 SGHTA and CDR2 FQGTGA. Here the CDR3 DNA reads TGTGCCACCCCCTACAGGGCTAACGAGCAGTACTTC. This encodes CATPYRANEQYF.

This clonotype was counted between two and nine times. The V gene is TRBV5-6, the J gene TRBJ1-5; D is possibly TRBD1 (5 bases). The V end lost 0 bases, the J end lost 4 bases, and 17 bases lay between the germline ends. Germline assignment: CDR1 SGHDT and CDR2 YYEEEE. This CDR3 has 17 amino acids. CDR3 in DNA: TGTGCCAGCAGCTTGGCCCCAGGGAGGAATAGGAATCAGCCCCAGCATTTT. This sequence encodes CASSLAPGRNRNQPQHF.

This clonotype was detected only a few times. The rearrangement uses TRBV5-1 and TRBJ2-3, with 8 positions matching TRBD2. CDR1 is SGHRS and CDR2 is YFSETQ in the germline V gene. The CDR3 runs 14 residues. Trimming at V came to 2 bases and at J to 6 bases, leaving 5 bases not matched to a gene. The CDR3 reads CASSFSGTRDTQYF. The CDR3 DNA reads as TGCGCCAGCAGCTTTAGCGGGACCCGGGATACGCAGTATTTT.

The V gene is TRBV20-1, the J gene TRBJ2-1; the D gene could be TRBD1 or TRBD2 (6 bases each). The end of the DNA aligns better with TRBJ2-7, so the J call may be wrong. CDR1 and CDR2 (germline): DFQATT, SNEGSKA (reference sequence). The CDR3 loop spans 16 amino acids. The CDR3 DNA is TGCAGTGCCATGCCCCGGGGGCCTGATTACTACAATGAGCAGTACTTC. Protein product: CSAMPRGPDYYNEQYF.

This chain links TRBV6-5 with TRBJ2-3; D might be TRBD1 (5 bases). From germline, CDR1 is MNHEY and CDR2 SVGAGI. V was cut by 2 bases and J by 2 bases, with 8 bases left in between. The CDR3 is made up of 14 amino acids. As DNA, the CDR3 is TGTGCCAGCAGTTACCTCAGGGTCACAGATACGCAGTATTTT. This translates into CASSYLRVTDTQYF.

This chain uses TRBV7-2 with TRBJ2-1; tentative D call: TRBD2 (6 bases). The last part of the DNA fits TRBJ2-7 better; the J call may be wrong. CDR3 length equals 13 residues. In germline, CDR1 is SGHTA, CDR2 FQGNSA. CDR3 in DNA: TGTGCCAGCAGCCCCCATATCGGGGGCGAGCAGTACTTC. It is translated as CASSPHIGGEQYF.

The gene calls are TRBV7-9 and TRBJ2-1, with TRBD1 identical over 10 bases. Unmatched junction bases numbered 4, after V lost 5 bases and J lost 15 bases. The germline V gene has CDR1 SEHNR and CDR2 FQNEAQ (reference sequence). The CDR3 is 11 amino acids. The CDR3 loop is CASSDRDRGFF. The CDR3 coding sequence is TGTGCCAGCAGCGACCGGGACAGGGGGTTCTTC. Full variable domain (remainder filled in from reference TRBV7-9 and TRBJ2-1): DTGVSQNPRHKITKRGQNVTFRCDPISEHNRLYWYRQTLGQGPEFLTYFQNEAQLEKSRLLSDRFSAERPKGSFSTLEIQRTEQGDSAMYLCASSDRDRGFFGPGTRLTVL.